These T cell receptor beta chains were read from a single sample in a study of shared clonotypes between healthy human individuals. Data came from immunoSEQ multiplex PCR; TCRdb stores just in-frame clones and leaves some out. The sample has about 2.5 million clones; around 90% are singletons. What was sequenced was naive CD4+ T cells from PBMCs. The receptor source for this set is a man between 18 and 29 years old in good health. Some clones in this sample may be carry-over from other donors' samples. CDR3s include the opening cysteine and the closing phenylalanine or tryptophan. Each record gives: clone size, D gene, V gene, J gene, CDR3 length, CDR3 DNA, CDR3 protein. D genes are given only for firm matches. Part of the rows lack a size; the others show once, few, many or a class for expanded clones.

abundance: .; d_gene: TRBD1; v_gene: TRBV7-2; j_gene: TRBJ1-4; len: 16; CDR3nt: TGTGCCAGCAGCCCGCGCAGACAGGGTCTTAGGGAAAAACTGTTTTTT; CDR3aa: CASSPRRQGLREKLFF
abundance: once; d_gene: TRBD2; v_gene: TRBV7-2; j_gene: TRBJ2-7; len: 16; CDR3nt: TGTGCCAGCAGCTTAGGGTTTGCTAGCGGGAGGTACGAGCAGTACTTC; CDR3aa: CASSLGFASGRYEQYF
abundance: .; d_gene: .; v_gene: TRBV27; j_gene: TRBJ2-1; len: 14; CDR3nt: TGTGCCAGCGCCTGGGGGAGTTTGGTGAATGAGCAGTTCTTC; CDR3aa: CASAWGSLVNEQFF
abundance: .; d_gene: .; v_gene: TRBV15; j_gene: TRBJ1-1; len: 16; CDR3nt: TGTGCCACCAGCACGCAGTCAGGGGCCCGCCGGACTGAAGCTTTCTTT; CDR3aa: CATSTQSGARRTEAFF
abundance: .; d_gene: .; v_gene: TRBV18; j_gene: TRBJ2-3; len: 12; CDR3nt: TGTGCCAGCTCAATGGGAACAGATACGCAGTATTTT; CDR3aa: CASSMGTDTQYF
abundance: .; d_gene: .; v_gene: TRBV15; j_gene: TRBJ2-5; len: 15; CDR3nt: TGTGCCACCAGCAACCCACAACGTACCCAAGAGACCCAGTACTTC; CDR3aa: CATSNPQRTQETQYF
abundance: .; d_gene: .; v_gene: TRBV7-3; j_gene: TRBJ2-6; len: 16; CDR3nt: TGTGCCAGCAGCTTAACCCCGGTCCCGGGGGCCAACGTCCTGACTTTC; CDR3aa: CASSLTPVPGANVLTF
abundance: .; d_gene: .; v_gene: TRBV11-2; j_gene: TRBJ2-6; len: 16; CDR3nt: TGTGCCAGCAGCTTATTCGGGGAGACTGGGGCCAACGTCCTGACTTTC; CDR3aa: CASSLFGETGANVLTF
abundance: .; d_gene: .; v_gene: TRBV18; j_gene: TRBJ2-3; len: 15; CDR3nt: TGTGCCAGCTCACCTGTTACAAGTATCACAGATACGCAGTATTTT; CDR3aa: CASSPVTSITDTQYF
abundance: .; d_gene: .; v_gene: TRBV7-2; j_gene: TRBJ2-6; len: 16; CDR3nt: TGTGCCAGCAGCTTCACAGGGCGGAGCGGGGCCAACGTCCTGACTTTC; CDR3aa: CASSFTGRSGANVLTF
abundance: .; d_gene: TRBD1; v_gene: TRBV9; j_gene: TRBJ2-5; len: 14; CDR3nt: TGTGCCAGCAGCTCAGGACAGGGGGCGGAGACCCAGTACTTC; CDR3aa: CASSSGQGAETQYF
abundance: .; d_gene: TRBD1; v_gene: TRBV5-5; j_gene: TRBJ1-2; len: 14; CDR3nt: TGTGCCAGCAGCTTGCTGCAGGGGGACTATGGCTACACCTTC; CDR3aa: CASSLLQGDYGYTF
abundance: .; d_gene: TRBD1; v_gene: TRBV9; j_gene: TRBJ2-2; len: 15; CDR3nt: TGTGCCAGCAGCTTGGGACAGGGGAACACCGGGGAGCTGTTTTTT; CDR3aa: CASSLGQGNTGELFF
abundance: .; d_gene: TRBD2; v_gene: TRBV6-1; j_gene: TRBJ2-7; len: 15; CDR3nt: TGTGCCAGCAGGCGACCGGGACTAGCGGGTGACGAGCAGTACTTC; CDR3aa: CASRRPGLAGDEQYF
abundance: .; d_gene: TRBD2; v_gene: TRBV29-1; j_gene: TRBJ2-6; len: 15; CDR3nt: TGCAGCGTCTTCGGGGGGTCCTCTGGGGCCAACGTCCTGACTTTC; CDR3aa: CSVFGGSSGANVLTF
abundance: .; d_gene: TRBD1; v_gene: TRBV5-1; j_gene: TRBJ2-7; len: 14; CDR3nt: TGCGCCAGCAGCTCGGGACAGCGGTTCGCCGAGCAGTACTTC; CDR3aa: CASSSGQRFAEQYF
abundance: .; d_gene: TRBD2; v_gene: TRBV4-1; j_gene: TRBJ2-7; len: 17; CDR3nt: TGCGCCAGCAGCCTTACGACCGGGACTAGCGCGTCCTACGAGCAGTACTTC; CDR3aa: CASSLTTGTSASYEQYF
abundance: .; d_gene: .; v_gene: TRBV28; j_gene: TRBJ2-1; len: 14; CDR3nt: TGTGCCAGCAGTTTAATTGGACCAGACAATGAGCAGTTCTTC; CDR3aa: CASSLIGPDNEQFF
abundance: .; d_gene: TRBD2; v_gene: TRBV2; j_gene: TRBJ2-7; len: 15; CDR3nt: TGTGCCAGCAGCCCGACTAGCGGCCCCCCGAGGGAGCAGTACTTC; CDR3aa: CASSPTSGPPREQYF
abundance: .; d_gene: .; v_gene: TRBV28; j_gene: TRBJ1-2; len: 13; CDR3nt: TGTGCCAGCTACGGGGCCTCGGGCTATGGCTACACCTTC; CDR3aa: CASYGASGYGYTF
abundance: .; d_gene: .; v_gene: TRBV14; j_gene: TRBJ1-2; len: 13; CDR3nt: TGTGCCAGCAGTCAGGACACGAACTATGGCTACACCTTC; CDR3aa: CASSQDTNYGYTF
abundance: .; d_gene: .; v_gene: TRBV7-9; j_gene: TRBJ1-4; len: 18; CDR3nt: TGTGCCAGCAGCTTCCGAGACATTGGACGGCGTGGTAATGAAAAACTGTTTTTT; CDR3aa: CASSFRDIGRRGNEKLFF
abundance: .; d_gene: .; v_gene: TRBV9; j_gene: TRBJ2-7; len: 14; CDR3nt: TGTGCCAGCAGCGTAGGGGCAGGCTCCTACGAGCAGTACTTC; CDR3aa: CASSVGAGSYEQYF
abundance: .; d_gene: .; v_gene: TRBV14; j_gene: TRBJ2-3; len: 11; CDR3nt: TGTGCCAGCAGCCAACTGGATACGCAGTATTTT; CDR3aa: CASSQLDTQYF
abundance: once; d_gene: .; v_gene: TRBV5-1; j_gene: TRBJ1-4; len: 15; CDR3nt: TGCGCCAGCAGCTTATCGACCGGGTTGGGGGAAAAACTGTTTTTT; CDR3aa: CASSLSTGLGEKLFF
abundance: .; d_gene: .; v_gene: TRBV11-3; j_gene: TRBJ2-2; len: 15; CDR3nt: TGTGCCAGCAGCTTAGGAAGTCCGAACACCGGGGAGCTGTTTTTT; CDR3aa: CASSLGSPNTGELFF
abundance: .; d_gene: .; v_gene: TRBV18; j_gene: TRBJ1-1; len: 16; CDR3nt: TGTGCCAGCTCACCCCCTGGGGGAAGAATGAACACTGAAGCTTTCTTT; CDR3aa: CASSPPGGRMNTEAFF
abundance: .; d_gene: .; v_gene: TRBV2; j_gene: TRBJ1-4; len: 14; CDR3nt: TGTGCCAGCAGTTCACAGACAACTAATGAAAAACTGTTTTTT; CDR3aa: CASSSQTTNEKLFF
abundance: .; d_gene: TRBD2; v_gene: TRBV7-8; j_gene: TRBJ2-1; len: 17; CDR3nt: TGTGCCAGCAGCTTAGAATTTGGCGGGAGAGTTGGCAATGAGCAGTTCTTC; CDR3aa: CASSLEFGGRVGNEQFF
abundance: .; d_gene: TRBD1; v_gene: TRBV10-2; j_gene: TRBJ1-1; len: 13; CDR3nt: TGCGCCAGCCAGGGACAGCTCCTCACTGAAGCTTTCTTT; CDR3aa: CASQGQLLTEAFF
abundance: .; d_gene: .; v_gene: TRBV28; j_gene: TRBJ1-1; len: 14; CDR3nt: TGTGCCAGCAGAGTCCCCCGGGGAGGCACTGAAGCTTTCTTT; CDR3aa: CASRVPRGGTEAFF
abundance: .; d_gene: .; v_gene: TRBV5-1; j_gene: TRBJ1-2; len: 16; CDR3nt: TGCGCCAGCAGCGGGAGGACTGGGACGGGAAACTATGGCTACACCTTC; CDR3aa: CASSGRTGTGNYGYTF
abundance: .; d_gene: .; v_gene: TRBV19; j_gene: TRBJ1-1; len: 14; CDR3nt: TGTGCCAGTAGGCTCCGCGGGACCCTAGTCCAAGCTTTCTTT; CDR3aa: CASRLRGTLVQAFF
abundance: .; d_gene: TRBD2; v_gene: TRBV6-1; j_gene: TRBJ2-1; len: 13; CDR3nt: TGTGCCAGCAGTGGGACTAGCCCGAGCGAGCAGTTCTTC; CDR3aa: CASSGTSPSEQFF
abundance: once; d_gene: .; v_gene: TRBV11-2; j_gene: TRBJ2-2; len: 14; CDR3nt: TGTGCCAGCAGCCCGACCGAGGGGCGGAAGGAGCTGTTTTTT; CDR3aa: CASSPTEGRKELFF
abundance: .; d_gene: TRBD2; v_gene: TRBV4-1; j_gene: TRBJ2-3; len: 17; CDR3nt: TGCGCCAGCAGCCAAGTTCCAGCGGGAGCGGGAAAAGATACGCAGTATTTT; CDR3aa: CASSQVPAGAGKDTQYF
abundance: .; d_gene: .; v_gene: TRBV5-1; j_gene: TRBJ2-2; len: 16; CDR3nt: TGCGCCAGCAGCTTGTTAACGATGGTCTGGGCGGAGGAGCTGTTTTTT; CDR3aa: CASSLLTMVWAEELFF
abundance: .; d_gene: TRBD1; v_gene: TRBV11-2; j_gene: TRBJ1-2; len: 14; CDR3nt: TGTGCCAGCAGCTTCCCCGGGACAGCATATGGCTACACCTTC; CDR3aa: CASSFPGTAYGYTF
abundance: .; d_gene: .; v_gene: TRBV6-5; j_gene: TRBJ2-7; len: 16; CDR3nt: TGTGCCAGCAGTTACTCGAGCCGCCCTAGCTCCTACGAGCAGTACTTC; CDR3aa: CASSYSSRPSSYEQYF
abundance: .; d_gene: .; v_gene: TRBV5-1; j_gene: TRBJ2-2; len: 16; CDR3nt: TGCGCCAGCAGCTTACAAAGACAGGCTAACACCGGGGAGCTGTTTTTT; CDR3aa: CASSLQRQANTGELFF
abundance: .; d_gene: .; v_gene: TRBV28; j_gene: TRBJ1-5; len: 15; CDR3nt: TGTGCCAGCTCAGGAATACAGGGAGATAATCAGCCCCAGCATTTT; CDR3aa: CASSGIQGDNQPQHF
abundance: .; d_gene: TRBD2; v_gene: TRBV15; j_gene: TRBJ2-3; len: 20; CDR3nt: TGTGCCACCAGCAGAGAAGGTCAGATACGAACTAGCGGGAGCGGGGATACGCAGTATTTT; CDR3aa: CATSREGQIRTSGSGDTQYF
abundance: .; d_gene: .; v_gene: TRBV13; j_gene: TRBJ2-2; len: 12; CDR3nt: TGTGCCAGCAGCCCTCGATACGGGGAGCTGTTTTTT; CDR3aa: CASSPRYGELFF
abundance: .; d_gene: .; v_gene: TRBV5-1; j_gene: TRBJ1-2; len: 12; CDR3nt: TGCGCCAGCAGCACCCAGGAACAAGGCTACACCTTC; CDR3aa: CASSTQEQGYTF
abundance: .; d_gene: TRBD1; v_gene: TRBV11-1; j_gene: TRBJ2-7; len: 14; CDR3nt: TGTGCCAGCAGCTCGGGACAGGCCCCCTACGAGCAGTACTTC; CDR3aa: CASSSGQAPYEQYF
abundance: .; d_gene: .; v_gene: TRBV6-6; j_gene: TRBJ1-1; len: 13; CDR3nt: TGTGCCAGCAGTCGGGGCGGGAACACTGAAGCTTTCTTT; CDR3aa: CASSRGGNTEAFF
abundance: .; d_gene: TRBD1; v_gene: TRBV5-4; j_gene: TRBJ2-7; len: 15; CDR3nt: TGTGCCAGCAGCCCGAGGTCAGGGGGCTCCTACGAGCAGTACTTC; CDR3aa: CASSPRSGGSYEQYF
abundance: .; d_gene: TRBD1; v_gene: TRBV29-1; j_gene: TRBJ1-1; len: 14; CDR3nt: TGCAGCGCTATACGGGACAGGGTGAACACTGAAGCTTTCTTT; CDR3aa: CSAIRDRVNTEAFF
abundance: .; d_gene: .; v_gene: TRBV19; j_gene: TRBJ2-6; len: 15; CDR3nt: TGTGCCAGTAGTTCACGGGTATCTGGGGCCAACGTCCTGACTTTC; CDR3aa: CASSSRVSGANVLTF
abundance: .; d_gene: TRBD1; v_gene: TRBV19; j_gene: TRBJ1-4; len: 13; CDR3nt: TGTGCCAGTAGAACCAACAGGGGGCAAGGCCTGTTTTTT; CDR3aa: CASRTNRGQGLFF
abundance: .; d_gene: .; v_gene: TRBV21-1; j_gene: TRBJ2-3; len: 16; CDR3nt: TGTGCCAGCAGCCCGGGACTAGCGGACTCCACAGATACGCAGTATTTT; CDR3aa: CASSPGLADSTDTQYF
abundance: .; d_gene: .; v_gene: TRBV13; j_gene: TRBJ2-7; len: 15; CDR3nt: TGTGCCAGCAGCTTATTATCCCGTAACTCCTACGAGCAGTACTTC; CDR3aa: CASSLLSRNSYEQYF
abundance: .; d_gene: TRBD1; v_gene: TRBV10-3; j_gene: TRBJ2-3; len: 14; CDR3nt: TGTGCCACCAGGACAGGGGTGAGCGCAGATACGCAGTATTTT; CDR3aa: CATRTGVSADTQYF
abundance: .; d_gene: .; v_gene: TRBV7-2; j_gene: TRBJ1-2; len: 14; CDR3nt: TGTGCCAGCAGCCTAGCCTCGGGGGGCTATGGCTACACCTTC; CDR3aa: CASSLASGGYGYTF
abundance: .; d_gene: .; v_gene: TRBV6-5; j_gene: TRBJ2-2; len: 15; CDR3nt: TGTGCCAGCAAGACGATGACTCGAAACACCGGGGAGCTGTTTTTT; CDR3aa: CASKTMTRNTGELFF
abundance: .; d_gene: TRBD1; v_gene: TRBV2; j_gene: TRBJ1-5; len: 16; CDR3nt: TGTGCCAGCAGTGAAGCAAGACAGGGATGGAATCAGCCCCAGCATTTT; CDR3aa: CASSEARQGWNQPQHF
abundance: .; d_gene: .; v_gene: TRBV7-5; j_gene: TRBJ2-7; len: 16; CDR3nt: TGTGTCAGAAGCGGACTAGCGGGAGGTTCGTCCTACGAGCAGTACTTC; CDR3aa: CVRSGLAGGSSYEQYF
abundance: .; d_gene: .; v_gene: TRBV11-3; j_gene: TRBJ2-7; len: 13; CDR3nt: TGTGCCAGCAGCTTCTCCACAGGTTACGAGCAGTACTTC; CDR3aa: CASSFSTGYEQYF
abundance: few; d_gene: TRBD1; v_gene: TRBV28; j_gene: TRBJ1-2; len: 16; CDR3nt: TGTGCCAGCAGCCAGGGACTCGGCAGGGGGGACTATGGCTACACCTTC; CDR3aa: CASSQGLGRGDYGYTF